This T cell receptor delta chain derives from a study of γδ T cells in repeated Plasmodium falciparum infection (dated by TCRdb to 2020 to 2022). Some background on the complete study: The natural-infection arm enrolled Malian children exposed to intense seasonal malaria transmission, compared against age and gender matched Australian children. The gammadelta TCR repertoires from Mali were analysed in two ways: cross-sectionally during periods with no transmission, and longitudinally across episodes of acute febrile malaria. The study examined how repeated Plasmodium falciparum infection shapes the human gammadelta T cell repertoire, using natural infection in Mali and controlled human malaria infection. Four controlled human malaria infections were administered to about 5 malaria-naive U.S. adults over around 600 days by bites from P. falciparum NF54-infected Anopheles stephensi mosquitoes. Samples from controlled-infection subjects were taken at baseline, just before selected infections, and 21 days after each infection.

Vgamma9/Vdelta2+ and Vdelta2-negative gammadelta T cell populations were flow-sorted from peripheral blood mononuclear cells for bulk TCR repertoire analysis. The library was made by multiplex PCR. Sequenced on an Illumina MiSeq. Each sorted gammadelta T cell sample was sequenced for both the TCR gamma (TRG) and TCR delta (TRD) chains. Per the authors' processing: Clonotype tree plots, accumulated frequency of the top 20 clonotypes, diversity index (DI) and D75 metrics were included in the repertoire analyses. TCRdb reprocessed the public reads with the caller CATT; rows with the same DNA were merged afterwards. The V and J calls and clone size are TCRdb's, not the authors'. The sample yields 55,000 to 70,000 delta-chain clones; around 1.7% were counted once. About 15% of the sample is taken by the ten largest. This clone was seen a few times. It has no known antigen specificity. This DNA's translation and the protein TCRdb lists, from a much larger clone, do not match at residue 11, likely due to a read error; the protein shown is translated from the DNA.

Broader findings and caveats from the paper: Because the controlled-infection cohort was small, analysis of inter-individual variability in gammadelta T cell responses was limited. Repeated controlled infections appeared to drive waves of new clonotype selection in Vdelta2-negative, largely Vdelta1+, gammadelta TCR repertoires. The Malian cohort was drawn from a small rural village made up mostly of one ethnic group, which limits generalizability. Compared with the repertoires of Australian children, the Vdelta2-negative gammadelta TCR repertoires of Malian children appeared more clonally expanded, less diverse and less shared. A highly stable polyclonal repertoire over time and infection, with many inter-individual overlapping TCRgamma sequences, was shown by Vgamma9/Vdelta2+ TCR repertoires.

The CDR3 holds 19 amino acids from the cysteine to the phenylalanine. Solely the CDR3 DNA is kept, with 57 bases framed from the first base. V sheds 5 bases and J sheds 5 bases, leaving 30 bases between their ends. As encoded in the germline V gene, CDR1 is TSWWSYY while CDR2 is QGS. The chain was built from TRDV1 and TRDJ1; a tentative D match to TRDD2 spans 8 bases. No J gene is reported in TCRdb; it was inferred here by comparing the DNA with germline. The sequence derives from a pool of human donors (malaria-infected and uninfected, not separated). Sequencing was carried out using gamma-delta T cells from blood. The DNA sequence reads TGTGCTCTTGGGAACATTAGACTTCCTACCCACTGGGGAGGAGATAAACTCATCTTT. Its protein product is CALGNIRLPTHWGGDKLIF.